Given below is one TCR beta chain in context. The antigen is unknown. The CDR3 covers 13 residues. V was cut by 4 bases and J by 5 bases, with 9 bases left in between. CDR1 is MNHEY, CDR2 SVGAGI, per germline. Some clones are missing from TCRdb's copy, which holds only in-frame ones; the method was immunoSEQ multiplex PCR. The sample lists a few million clones; around 94% were seen once. These data come from a study of shared clonotypes between healthy human individuals. Study observations and caveats: What limited the represented genetic and exposure-history diversity was the small number of donors.

The genes are TRBV6-5 and TRBJ2-4, with unresolved D. The source material was naive CD4+ T cells sorted from blood. The sample's subset: CD45RA+ positively selected. The clonotype originates from a man in his late teens or twenties in good health. CDR3 in DNA: TGTGCCAGCAGTTCTTTAACCCAAAACATTCAGTACTTC. This gives the protein CASSSLTQNIQYF.